This passage covers 8 T cell receptor beta chains from one sample sequenced in a study of T cell repertoires in cytomegalovirus infection. TCRdb processed the reads anew with MiXCR; each CDR3 protein has one entry. Of about 5,700 distinct CDR3 sequences in the sample, about half are singletons; the top ten hold roughly nine tenths. These TCRs are of unknown antigen specificity. The source material was PBMCs, sequenced either directly or after in vitro stimulation (not recorded which). All receptors come from a human donor in good health (CMV status not recorded). Some clones in this sample may be carry-over from other donors' samples.

This sequence joins TRBV12-3 or TRBV12-4 and TRBJ1-1; D might be TRBD1 (5 bases). V shed 6 bases and J shed 0 bases, with 14 bases lying between them. The CDR3 runs 15 residues. CDR3 sequence: CASRRDGLMNTEAFF. CDR3 bases: TGTGCCAGCAGGCGGGACGGACTAATGAACACTGAAGCTTTCTTT.

This clonotype was found a few times. The conserved final phenylalanine or tryptophan is absent from the CDR3, which likely points to a read error. The V gene is TRBV7-2, the J gene TRBJ2-7, with a weak D call TRBD1 (6 bases). The germline V gene has CDR1 SGHTA and CDR2 FQGNSA. The CDR3 is made up of 14 amino acids. The CDR3 spells CAISWDTPVDYQYS. As DNA, the CDR3 is TGTGCCATCAGCTGGGACACCCCTGTCGACTATCAGTACTCC.

The CDR3 coding sequence is TGCAGTGCTAGAGGGCCGTTTTTGCCGGATGAAGGCATGAACACTGAAGCTTTCTTT. This sequence encodes CSARGPFLPDEGMNTEAFF. The V and J genes are TRBV20-1 and TRBJ1-1; D unresolved. Germline assignment: CDR1 DFQATT and CDR2 SNEGSKA (reference sequence). V gave up 1 base and J gave up 0 bases, with 24 bases separating them. The CDR3 is made up of 19 amino acids.

This clonotype occurred many times. The chain uses TRBV7-8 and TRBJ2-2; 7 bases line up with TRBD2. The CDR3 is made up of 16 amino acids. Germline V gene data show CDR1 as SGHVS and CDR2 as FQNEAQ. With 5 bases clipped from V and 2 bases from J, the junction kept 8 bases outside the gene matches. The CDR3 reads CASSPRAGANTGELFF. CDR3 DNA sequence: TGTGCCAGCAGCCCTCGGGCGGGAGCAAACACCGGGGAGCTGTTTTTT.

The CDR3 nucleotides are TGTGCCAGCAGGCACCAAAGGGGGACTCCTAACACCGGGGAGCTGTTTTTT. As protein: CASRHQRGTPNTGELFF. The chain links TRBV7-8 to TRBJ2-2; D possibly matches TRBD1 or TRBD2 (6 bases each). V was pared by 6 bases and J by 2 bases, with 19 bases between. Looked up from germline, CDR1 is SGHVS and CDR2 is FQNEAQ. This CDR3 spans 17 amino acids.

The chain recombines TRBV12-3 or TRBV12-4 with TRBJ1-2; the match to TRBD1 covers 9 bases. This CDR3 spans 14 amino acids. The V gene end was trimmed by 8 bases and the J gene end by 4 bases; junction bases not matched to a gene: 8. The CDR3 sequence is CASSSRQGGYGYTF. CDR3 nucleotides: TGTGCCAGCTCTTCCCGACAGGGGGGCTATGGCTACACCTTC.

A word on this clonotype: The junction differs from germline at one of its ends, possibly a read error. This chain connects TRBV28 to TRBJ2-3; no clear D. CDR3 length: 11 amino acids. In germline, CDR1 is MDHEN, CDR2 SYDVKM. In DNA, the CDR3 is TGTGCCAGCAGTTTTCCAGTTACGCCGTATTTT. Translated, it gives CASSFPVTPYF.

Notes on this clonotype: Sequence at one end of the junction differs from germline and may be a read error. This chain connects TRBV7-2 to TRBJ2-5, with D possibly TRBD2 on 5 matching bases. Germline CDR1 and CDR2: SGHTA and FQGNSA. The CDR3 spans 19 residues. CDR3 region: CACSLRGASFRPEGETQYF. The CDR3 bases are TGTGCCTGCAGCTTAAGAGGAGCTAGCTTTAGACCCGAAGGGGAGACCCAGTACTTC.